This T cell receptor beta chain was observed in a study of long-term antiretroviral therapy in people with HIV. Concerning this clone itself: Its target is not known.

The run of the v3.0 immunoSEQ assay was at survey level. The assay was immunoSEQ multiplex PCR, and TCRdb's table has in-frame clones only and misses some. Of some 31,000 clones detected, roughly 97% appear once; the ten largest clones hold just under 3%. The CDR3 length is 15 residues. Germline V gives CDR1 SGDLS, CDR2 YYNGEE. Trimming removed 0 bases from V and 8 bases from J; junction bases left unmatched: 6. Findings of the study overall: Pre-ART-expanded clones dominated the repertoire at all time points. Records did not include ART adherence, viral resistance or therapy changes.

This sequence was found in a man between 25 and 39 years old with HIV. The chain recombines TRBV9 with TRBJ2-1; 9 bases line up with TRBD2. Source: unsorted PBMCs, taken 6.9 years after starting antiretroviral therapy. Here the CDR3 DNA reads TGTGCCAGCAGCGTAGGGGGACTAGCATTCGATGAGCAGTTCTTC. This translates into CASSVGGLAFDEQFF.